Each of the 7 T cell receptor beta chains below was sequenced from the same sample in a study of blood T cell repertoires in COVID-19. Sequencing used immunoSEQ multiplex PCR; TCRdb keeps in-frame clones, though not all of them. The sample records about 180,000 clones, more than 80% being singletons. The sequencing sample was made of PBMCs or T cells enriched from blood (not recorded which). These receptors originate from a man aged 40-49 years who had recovered from COVID-19.

The chain is built from TRBV21-1 and TRBJ1-1. TRBV21-1 is a recognized pseudogene. This CDR3 comprises 13 residues. The CDR3 DNA reads TGTGCCAGCAGCAAATCACGGGGGAGGGGAGCTTTCTTT. This gives the protein CASSKSRGRGAFF.

V is TRBV12-3 or TRBV12-4 and J is TRBJ2-5, with a weak D call TRBD2 (6 bases). CDR3 length equals 12 residues. Trimming removed 6 bases from V and 7 bases from J, with 12 bases in between. CDR3 nucleotides: TGTGCCAGCAGACGACTAGGGCGGACCCAGTACTTC. Its translation: CASRRLGRTQYF.

V is TRBV24-1 and J is TRBJ2-1; maybe TRBD1 (6 bases). Germline loops: CDR1 KGHDR, CDR2 SFDVKD. V lost 0 bases and J lost 0, with 8 bases in between. The length of the CDR3 is 16 residues. The CDR3 nucleotides are TGTGCCACCAGTGATTTGACAGGGAGCTCCTACAATGAGCAGTTCTTC. This encodes CATSDLTGSSYNEQFF.

In its sample, this clone was seen once. The rearrangement joins TRBV15 to TRBJ1-2; D gene ambiguous. Trimming cost V 0 bases and J 1 base, with 9 bases left between them. The germline V gene encodes CDR1 LNHNV and CDR2 YYDKDF (reference sequence). CDR3 length: 15 amino acids. CDR3 nucleotide sequence: TGTGCCACCAGCAGAGATTTTGCACTTAACTATGGCTACACCTTC. It yields the protein CATSRDFALNYGYTF. Full variable domain (remainder filled in from reference TRBV15 and TRBJ1-2): DAMVIQNPRYQVTQFGKPVTLSCSQTLNHNVMYWYQQKSSQAPKLLFHYYDKDFNNEADTPDNFQSRRPNTSFCFLDIRSPGLGDTAMYLCATSRDFALNYGYTFGSGTRLTVV.

The rearrangement joins TRBV7-6 to TRBJ1-5, with 7 nucleotides matching TRBD1. Trimming at V came to 5 bases and at J to 2 bases, leaving 6 bases not matched to a gene. Germline V gene sequence: CDR1 SGHVS, CDR2 FNYEAQ. This CDR3 region has 15 residues. CDR3 residues: CASSPDRAGNQPQHF. The CDR3 DNA is TGTGCCAGCAGCCCCGACAGGGCAGGCAATCAGCCCCAGCATTTT.

J is TRBJ1-5 and V is TRBV30, with TRBD1 matching 7 bases. The germline gives CDR1 GTSNPN, CDR2 SVGIG (reference sequence). V shed 1 base, J shed 5 bases, and the junction held 2 bases outside the gene matches. This CDR3 is 13 amino acids long. CDR3: CAWSGGTDQPQHF. Written as DNA, the CDR3 is TGTGCCTGGAGTGGGGGGACAGATCAGCCCCAGCATTTT.

CDR3 sequence reads: CASSVGGSGYTF. The CDR3 region has the DNA TGTGCCAGCTCGGTTGGAGGGAGTGGCTACACCTTC. The chain uses TRBV6-5 and TRBJ1-2; no definite D call. V was clipped by 8 bases and J by 7 bases, with 14 bases between them. The CDR3 extends over 12 amino acids. Germline values: CDR1 MNHEY, CDR2 SVGAGI.